Below are 29 T cell receptor beta chains sequenced from a single sample in a study of blood T cell repertoires in COVID-19. Produced via immunoSEQ multiplex PCR; TCRdb's table is partial and in-frame only. This table holds some 200,000 clones, around 73% found once. Input material: PBMCs or T cells enriched from blood (not recorded which). The receptors shown here come from a woman in her fifties or sixties who had recovered from COVID-19.

The chain couples TRBV19 to TRBJ2-5; TRBD2 matches 10 bases. V shed 1 base and J 2 bases; nucleotides not matched to a gene: 7. This CDR3 spans 17 amino acids. The germline CDR1 and CDR2 sequences are LNHDA and SQIVND (reference sequence). The CDR3: CASSIGLAGVTQETQYF. For the CDR3, the DNA is TGTGCCAGTAGTATAGGTCTAGCGGGGGTTACACAAGAGACCCAGTACTTC.

In its sample, this clone is medium-sized. The rearrangement links TRBV13 to TRBJ2-7; 12 bases fit TRBD1. The V segment lost 2 bases and the J segment 5 bases; nucleotides outside the gene matches: 7. The CDR3 covers 16 residues. Germline V gene lookup returns CDR1 PRHDT and CDR2 FYEKMQ (reference sequence). CDR3 amino acids: CASSLSPGTGGDEQYF. CDR3 bases: TGTGCCAGCAGCTTAAGCCCCGGGACAGGGGGCGACGAGCAGTACTTC.

The gene calls are TRBV14 and TRBJ2-7, with D tentatively TRBD1 (6 bases). Trimming shortened V by 4 bases and J by 4 bases, and 17 bases separated the two germline ends. From germline, CDR1 is SGHDN and CDR2 FVKESK. CDR3 size: 15 residues. In nucleotides, the CDR3 is TGTGCCAGCAGCCCACTCGCTTACAGGGCTTACGAGCAGTACTTC. This gives the protein CASSPLAYRAYEQYF.

The chain couples TRBV5-5 to TRBJ2-2; 8 nucleotides align to TRBD2. The germline gives CDR1 SGHKS, CDR2 YYEKEE (reference sequence). The CDR3 has 16 amino acids. Germline trimming cut 5 bases from V and 7 bases from J; bases unmatched to any gene: 13. CDR3 amino acids: CASSLLGGRFDGELFF. CDR3 nucleotide sequence: TGTGCCAGCAGTCTCCTGGGCGGGAGGTTTGACGGGGAGCTGTTTTTT.

The rearrangement joins TRBV6-5 to TRBJ2-2; a possible D gene is TRBD1 (6 bases). This CDR3 contains 15 residues. In germline, CDR1 is MNHEY, CDR2 SVGAGI. V lost 7 bases to trimming and J lost 1 base, with 13 bases between them. The CDR3: CASIIQGLNTGELFF. CDR3 DNA: TGTGCCAGCATAATACAGGGTTTGAACACCGGGGAGCTGTTTTTT.

The rearrangement uses TRBV7-9 and TRBJ2-1; 8 bases agree with TRBD2. The CDR3 length is 19 residues. Trimming took 1 base from V and 4 from J; bases not matched to a gene: 15. Germline V CDR1 and CDR2: SEHNR, FQNEAQ (reference sequence). DNA of the CDR3: TGTGCCAGCAGCTTAGTGGCGGGGGGTTTAGGAGGCCCTTACAATGAGCAGTTCTTC. Protein product: CASSLVAGGLGGPYNEQFF.

The chain uses TRBV4-1 and TRBJ1-5, with TRBD1 identical over 10 bases. Germline V CDR1 and CDR2: MGHRA, YSYEKL. Unmatched junction bases numbered 7, after V lost 3 bases and J lost 2 bases. CDR3 length equals 17 residues. The CDR3 is CASSHPGGTGGNQPQHF. The CDR3 DNA is TGCGCCAGCAGCCACCCCGGGGGGACAGGGGGCAATCAGCCCCAGCATTTT.

This sequence joins TRBV30 and TRBJ2-5; weak D call: TRBD1 (6 bases). The V gene lost 2 bases and the J gene lost 5 bases, with 9 bases spanning the gap. The germline CDR1 and CDR2 sequences are GTSNPN and SVGIG (reference sequence). The CDR3 spans 12 residues. The CDR3 DNA reads as TGTGCCTGGAGTATTAGGGGGGAGACCCAGTACTTC. As protein: CAWSIRGETQYF.

The rearrangement links TRBV28 to TRBJ2-7, with 7 bases identical to TRBD1. Germline V lookup: CDR1 MDHEN, CDR2 SYDVKM. V shed 2 bases and J 3 bases; nucleotides not matched to a gene: 1. The CDR3 runs to 13 residues. The CDR3 DNA sequence: TGTGCCAGCAGTTTACAGGGGGTCTACGAGCAGTACTTC. It yields the protein CASSLQGVYEQYF. The full variable domain, in which reference TRBV28 and TRBJ2-7 provide the parts outside the CDR3, is DVKVTQSSRYLVKRTGEKVFLECVQDMDHENMFWYRQDPGLGLRLIYFSYDVKMKEKGDIPEGYSVSREKKERFSLILESASTNQTSMYLCASSLQGVYEQYFGPGTRLTVT.

The chain recombines TRBV11-1 with TRBJ2-1, with 9 bases aligning to TRBD2. The length of the CDR3 is 11 residues. J lost 14 bases, V lost 3 bases, and 2 bases had no gene match. The germline V gene has CDR1 SGHAT and CDR2 FQDESV (reference sequence). The CDR3 nucleotides are TGTGCCAGCAGCTTCGGGACTAGCAAGTTCTTC. Its translation is CASSFGTSKFF.

This clone was recorded a few times. This chain connects TRBV29-1 to TRBJ1-6; no clear D gene. Trimming shortened V by 7 bases and J by 5 bases, and 12 bases separated the two germline ends. The CDR3 spans 13 residues. Germline values: CDR1 SQVTM, CDR2 ANQGSEA. Here the CDR3 DNA reads TGCAGCGCCCGTCGGGGAGATAATTCACCCCTCCACTTT. It specifies CSARRGDNSPLHF.

The gene calls are TRBV5-6 and TRBJ2-4, with 13 bases fitting TRBD2. CDR3 size: 16 residues. CDR1 SGHDT and CDR2 YYEEEE come from the germline V gene. V lost 4 bases and J lost 7; bases outside the gene matches: 8. The CDR3 DNA sequence: TGTGCCAGCAGCATCGGGACTAGCGGGACTGGGAACATTCAGTACTTC. This sequence encodes CASSIGTSGTGNIQYF. The entire variable domain, with the rest obtained from reference TRBV5-6 and TRBJ2-4, is as follows: DAGVTQSPTHLIKTRGQQVTLRCSPKSGHDTVSWYQQALGQGPQFIFQYYEEEERQRGNFPDRFSGHQFPNYSSELNVNALLLGDSALYLCASSIGTSGTGNIQYFGAGTRLSVL.

The chain combines TRBV6-4 with TRBJ1-1; TRBD1 matches 8 bases. The CDR3 extends over 13 amino acids. The ends lost 6 bases at V and 8 bases at J; junction bases unmatched: 8. Germline loops: CDR1 MRHNA, CDR2 SNTAGT. CDR3 residues: CASSPTGGSEAFF. As DNA, the CDR3 is TGTGCCAGCAGCCCCACAGGGGGGTCCGAAGCTTTCTTT.

In its sample, this clone was seen once. The chain uses TRBV14 and TRBJ2-1; D not certain. Germline V lookup: CDR1 SGHDN, CDR2 FVKESK. The CDR3 loop spans 14 amino acids. The V end was cut by 4 bases, the J end by 3 bases, with 10 bases between. CDR3 bases: TGTGCCAGCAGCCGACGGGTGGGCTACAATGAGCAGTTCTTC. Translation gives CASSRRVGYNEQFF.

This rearrangement joins TRBV6-5 to TRBJ1-5; tentatively, D is TRBD1 (6 bases). The V end lost 6 bases, the J end lost 6 bases, and 15 bases lay between the germline ends. The CDR3 is made up of 14 amino acids. Germline V gives CDR1 MNHEY, CDR2 SVGAGI. As DNA, the CDR3 is TGTGCCAGCAGCCTACAGGGTCCCGGTCAGCCCCAGCATTTT. It specifies CASSLQGPGQPQHF.

The chain couples TRBV5-4 to TRBJ1-3, with D perhaps TRBD1 (5 bases). The CDR3 contains 14 residues. The ends were cut back, 4 bases at V and 2 bases at J, with 10 bases in the middle. CDR1 and CDR2 from the germline V gene are SGHNT and YYREEE (reference sequence). The CDR3 nucleotides read TGTGCCAGCAGCCCCGGGGGGACTGGAAACACCATATATTTT. Its translation is CASSPGGTGNTIYF.

The genes are TRBV18 and TRBJ1-1; the match to TRBD1 covers 9 bases. The J segment lost 1 base and the V segment lost 0 bases, leaving 0 bases of the junction unmatched. Germline CDR1 KGHSH, CDR2 LQKENI. This CDR3 has 15 amino acids. CDR3 loop: CASSPPTGGNTEAFF. In DNA form, the CDR3 reads TGTGCCAGCTCACCACCGACAGGGGGGAACACTGAAGCTTTCTTT.

The table lists this clone with a few counts. V is TRBV10-1 and J is TRBJ2-7, with 9 bases fitting TRBD1. Losses at the gene ends were 3 bases for V and 7 bases for J; bases not matched to a gene: 7. This CDR3 comprises 14 residues. Germline V CDR1 and CDR2: WNHNN, SYGVQD (reference sequence). The CDR3 here is CASSDPGQGNEQYF. The CDR3 coding sequence is TGCGCCAGCAGTGACCCGGGACAGGGCAATGAGCAGTACTTC.

This clone has only a few counts. The chain couples TRBV6-1 to TRBJ1-3; perhaps TRBD1 as D (5 bases). The CDR3 sequence is 13 residues long. V was cut by 1 base and J by 9 bases, with 10 bases left in between. The germline gives CDR1 MNHNS, CDR2 SASEGT. CDR3 sequence (DNA): TGTGCCAGCAGTGAAGAAGGGGCCGGCACCATATATTTT. Its translation: CASSEEGAGTIYF.

The V gene is TRBV5-4, the J gene TRBJ1-2, with 11 positions matching TRBD1. The V and J ends lost 5 bases and 3 bases, in that order; junction bases with no gene match: 3. CDR1 is SGHNT, CDR2 YYREEE, per germline (reference sequence). The CDR3 has 14 residues. The CDR3 DNA is TGTGCCAGCAGACGGGACAGGGGGGACTATGGCTACACCTTC. Its protein is CASRRDRGDYGYTF.

This clone was recorded only once. This chain connects TRBV24-1 to TRBJ2-6; D gene unclear. The germline V and J ends were trimmed by 3 bases and 0 bases, with 5 bases remaining between them. The germline V gene has CDR1 KGHDR and CDR2 SFDVKD. This CDR3 has 15 residues. CDR3 loop: CATSDTVSGANVLTF. The CDR3 DNA reads TGTGCCACCAGTGATACAGTCTCTGGGGCCAACGTCCTGACTTTC.

The chain combines TRBV11-1 with TRBJ2-7, with a weak D call TRBD1 (7 bases). Trimming shortened V by 5 bases and J by 0 bases, and 11 bases separated the two germline ends. The V gene's germline CDR1 is SGHAT and CDR2 FQDESV (reference sequence). The CDR3 length is 14 residues. DNA of the CDR3: TGTGCCAGCAGCCGGGGGACAGTCTCCTACGAGCAGTACTTC. Translating it yields CASSRGTVSYEQYF.

This chain uses TRBV28 with TRBJ2-7; TRBD1 matches 9 bases. Germline assignment: CDR1 MDHEN and CDR2 SYDVKM. V trimming: 5 bases; J trimming: 0 bases; junction bases outside the gene matches: 8. The CDR3 runs 16 residues. DNA of the CDR3: TGTGCCAGCAGTCCGGGGGACAGGGCCACCTCCTACGAGCAGTACTTC. The encoded protein is CASSPGDRATSYEQYF. Filled out from reference TRBV28 and TRBJ2-7, the complete variable domain reads DVKVTQSSRYLVKRTGEKVFLECVQDMDHENMFWYRQDPGLGLRLIYFSYDVKMKEKGDIPEGYSVSREKKERFSLILESASTNQTSMYLCASSPGDRATSYEQYFGPGTRLTVT.

The chain is built from TRBV30 and TRBJ2-7; 8 nucleotides agree with TRBD1. Germline V gene sequence: CDR1 GTSNPN, CDR2 SVGIG (reference sequence). The CDR3 consists of 14 residues. V gave up 0 bases and J gave up 3 bases; unmatched junction bases: 4. CDR3 DNA: TGTGCCTGGAGTGTTGGAACAGGGGGCTACGAGCAGTACTTC. Encoded protein: CAWSVGTGGYEQYF.

This chain connects TRBV11-2 to TRBJ1-6, with D unresolved. Per germline, CDR1 SGHAT and CDR2 FQNNGV. The V end lost 2 bases, the J end lost 14 bases, and 13 bases lay between the germline ends. The CDR3 loop spans 13 amino acids. The CDR3 DNA reads TGTGCCAGCAGCTTATCGATGGCTCGAACCCTCCACTTT. This translates into CASSLSMARTLHF.

V is TRBV3-1 (or the pseudogene TRBV3-2) and J is TRBJ1-3; 8 bases are shared with TRBD1. CDR1 is LGHDT and CDR2 is YNNKEL in the germline V gene (reference sequence). The ends lost 4 bases at V and 4 bases at J; junction bases unmatched: 9. The length of the CDR3 is 16 residues. CDR3 sequence reads: CASSPRTGSFGNTIYF. CDR3 nucleotides: TGTGCCAGCAGCCCACGGACAGGGAGTTTCGGAAACACCATATATTTT.

V gene TRBV28 combines with J gene TRBJ2-1; TRBD2 aligns across 8 bases. The J segment lost 9 bases and the V segment lost 5 bases, leaving 6 bases of the junction unmatched. The CDR3 totals 13 residues. In germline, CDR1 is MDHEN, CDR2 SYDVKM. The CDR3 loop reads CASSQTSAPEQFF. The DNA for the CDR3 is TGTGCCAGCAGTCAGACTAGCGCTCCTGAGCAGTTCTTC.

This chain links TRBV6-2 or TRBV6-3 with TRBJ2-1, with 8 bases lining up with TRBD2. J gave up 8 bases and V 0 bases, and 6 bases lay outside the gene matches. CDR1 is MNHEY, CDR2 SVGEGT, per germline. This CDR3 spans 15 amino acids. The CDR3, as DNA: TGTGCCAGCAGTTACTCAAGCGGGAGTAGTTATGAGCAGTTCTTC. Protein product: CASSYSSGSSYEQFF.

DNA for the CDR3: TGTGCCAGCAGACCCGGACAGTCTCGCTATGGCTACACCTTC. It yields the protein CASRPGQSRYGYTF. The chain has TRBV28 and TRBJ1-2, with D possibly TRBD1 on 6 matching bases. Germline loops: CDR1 MDHEN, CDR2 SYDVKM. The CDR3 has 14 amino acids. Trimming pared 6 bases from V and 4 bases from J, leaving 15 bases between.